This TCR beta chain came from a study of T cells and Merkel cell carcinoma outcomes. Overall study results and limits: In Merkel cell carcinoma, repertoire and T-cell density reportedly predicted outcomes.

As for this clone: What it binds is not known.

The V and J ends lost 4 bases and 3 bases respectively, with 12 bases between them. The CDR3 loop spans 14 amino acids. Germline CDR1 is SGHTA and CDR2 is FQGNSA. Some clones are missing from TCRdb's copy, which holds only in-frame ones; the method was immunoSEQ multiplex PCR. The sample carries roughly 7,000 clones, less than 95% recorded once. The TCR comes from a human donor with Merkel cell carcinoma. The chain uses TRBV7-2 and TRBJ1-2, with D possibly being TRBD1 (5 bases). The sample was tumor tissue from Merkel cell carcinoma. CDR3 bases: TGTGCCAGCAGCTACACCGGGGGAGACTATGGCTACACCTTC. This sequence encodes CASSYTGGDYGYTF. Together with reference TRBV7-2 and TRBJ1-2, the CDR3 gives the full variable domain: GAGVSQSPSNKVTEKGKDVELRCDPISGHTALYWYRQSLGQGLEFLIYFQGNSAPDKSGLPSDRFSAERTGGSVSTLTIQRTQQEDSAVYLCASSYTGGDYGYTFGSGTRLTVV.